This record looks at one TCR beta chain sequence and its context. The specificity of this receptor is unknown. Qualities for individual bases were not recorded, and no much larger clone is one base off. The sample is drawn from a study of OX40 agonist ivuxolimab in advanced cancers. Broadly, across the study: Ivuxolimab was an agonistic, fully human IgG2 monoclonal antibody directed against OX40 (CD134), a costimulatory receptor. Partial responses occurred in three dose-escalation patients: two with cutaneous melanoma and one with hepatocellular carcinoma. Peripheral TCRbeta sequencing aimed to test whether ivuxolimab altered TCR sequence diversity and caused clonal T-cell expansion. Among the approximately 54 dose-escalation patients, some 20 had hepatocellular carcinoma, roughly 15 melanoma, 9 renal cell carcinoma and 9 head and neck cancer. Patients were allowed to have had prior anti-PD-1, anti-PD-L1 or anti-CTLA-4 therapy, and 40% of the dose-escalation patients had previously received checkpoint inhibitors. The dose-escalation cohort was roughly 83% male with a mean age of about 58 years, ranging from roughly 23 to 80. Intravenous ivuxolimab was administered to patients every 2 weeks at six dose levels: 0.01, 0.1, 0.3, 1.5, 3 and 10 mg/kg. The paper reports the monotherapy dose-escalation portion (N ≈ 50 patients) of the phase I ivuxolimab trial.

Genomic DNA was extracted from sorted cells for sequencing of the TCRbeta CDR3 region. The immunoSEQ Assay was used to sequence the TCRbeta CDR3 regions. TCRdb took over this immuneACCESS table, retaining in-frame rearrangements with V and J assigned. Such tables are incomplete; in checked studies, under half of the missing clones stem from an unresolved V gene, and the remainder is unexplained. This sample comprises tens of thousands of clones, approximately 90% of them detected only once. Jointly, the top ten make up approximately 0.98% of the sample. Patients with autoimmune disease history or receiving systemic immunosuppression were excluded from the trial. Peripheral blood for TCR sequencing was collected from all dose cohorts at baseline, on cycle 4 day 1, and on cycle 7 day 1. The samples were taken from a phase I, first-in-human, multicenter, open-label dose-escalation trial of ivuxolimab. Adults with locally advanced or metastatic melanoma, renal cell carcinoma, hepatocellular carcinoma or head and neck squamous cell carcinoma were enrolled in the trial. Before TCR sequencing, CD4+ and CD8+ T cells were separately sorted from peripheral blood.

Per the germline V gene, SGHTS is the CDR1 and YDEGEE is the CDR2. The CDR3, cysteine through phenylalanine, is 14 amino acids long. The CDR3 DNA has 42 bases and is translated from base 1. V has 3 bases trimmed and J has 6 bases trimmed; junction bases matching no gene number 7. General study outcomes and caveats: Which antigens the clonally expanded peripheral T cells were specific for was not determined. At doses from 0.1 to 3.0 mg/kg, clonal expansion was seen in both CD4+ and CD8+ blood T cells between baseline and week 6. Low levels of normalized T-cell clonal expansion were also shown by some nonresponding patients. In the 0.1-3.0 mg/kg groups, partial responders had among the lowest normalized peripheral clonal expansion, particularly in CD8+ T cells. After ivuxolimab, more expanded clones were found on average in CD8+ T cells than in CD4+ T cells.

This material consisted of CD4+ or CD8+ T cells sorted from blood, taken in a trial of the OX40 agonist ivuxolimab. The chain is encoded by TRBV5-8 joined to TRBJ2-3; 7 bases in the junction line up with TRBD2. The sequence was obtained from an adult with an advanced solid tumor such as melanoma, head and neck, liver or kidney cancer. DNA sequence: TGTGCCAGCAGCTACGCGGGAGCTCGGGATACGCAGTATTTT. Its amino acids are CASSYAGARDTQYF.